This T cell receptor beta chain was identified during a study of shared clonotypes between healthy human individuals. The wider study: Plates per donor: three CD4 naive, three CD4 memory, two CD8 naive, one CD8 memory.

With respect to this clone: Its antigen is not identified.

Germline-derived CDR1 and CDR2 are MGHRA and YSYEKL. Trimming took off 4 bases at V and 1 base at J, with 10 bases between the two ends. The length of the CDR3 is 14 residues. General study findings and limits: In having few donors, the study represented limited genetic and exposure-history diversity.

Terminally differentiated effector memory CD45RA+ cells were excluded from the naive CD8 cells, which were CD45RO-negative and positively selected for CCR7. The healthy adult donors were HIV-negative and reported no recent acute infections or vaccinations. Adults of Caucasian background living in Nashville, Tennessee made up all donors. Only in-frame clones appear in the TCRdb table, and some are missing; sequencing was by immunoSEQ multiplex PCR. Found here are around 650,000 clones, approximately 96% of them singletons; the top ten hold about 0.11%. The receptor was isolated from a woman aged 30 to 39 in good health. Sequenced material: naive CD8+ T cells sorted from blood. The chain recombines TRBV4-1 with TRBJ1-1; unclear D gene. CDR3 in amino acids: CASSPRPGNTEAFF. The CDR3 bases are TGCGCCAGCAGCCCGAGGCCCGGGAACACTGAAGCTTTCTTT.